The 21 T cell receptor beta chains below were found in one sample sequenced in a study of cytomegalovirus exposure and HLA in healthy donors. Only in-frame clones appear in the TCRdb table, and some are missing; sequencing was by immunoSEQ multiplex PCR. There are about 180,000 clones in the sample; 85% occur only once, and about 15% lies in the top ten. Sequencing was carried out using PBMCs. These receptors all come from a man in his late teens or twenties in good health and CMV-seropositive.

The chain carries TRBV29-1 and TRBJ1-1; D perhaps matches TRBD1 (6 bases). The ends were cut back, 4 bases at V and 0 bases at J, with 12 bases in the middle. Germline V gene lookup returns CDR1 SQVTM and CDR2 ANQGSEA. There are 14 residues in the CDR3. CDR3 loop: CSVVDRSMNTEAFF. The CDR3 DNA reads TGCAGCGTTGTGGACAGAAGTATGAACACTGAAGCTTTCTTT.

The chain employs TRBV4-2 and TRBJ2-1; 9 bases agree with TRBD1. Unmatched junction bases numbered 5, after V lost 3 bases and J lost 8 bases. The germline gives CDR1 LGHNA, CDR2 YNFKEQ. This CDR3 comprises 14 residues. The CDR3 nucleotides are TGTGCCAGCAGCCACGGGACAGGGAGCGATGAGCAGTTCTTC. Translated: CASSHGTGSDEQFF.

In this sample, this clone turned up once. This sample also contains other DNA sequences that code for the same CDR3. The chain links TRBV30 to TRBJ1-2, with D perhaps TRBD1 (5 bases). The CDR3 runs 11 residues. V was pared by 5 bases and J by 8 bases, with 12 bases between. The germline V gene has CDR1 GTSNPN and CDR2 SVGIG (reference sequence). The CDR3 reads CAWSAGGGYTF. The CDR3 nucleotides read TGTGCCTGGTCTGCCGGGGGGGGCTACACCTTC.

This chain's CDR3 is CASSGGTSGSSPEKTQYF. The CDR3 coding sequence is TGTGCCAGCAGCGGTGGGACTAGCGGGAGTAGTCCGGAAAAGACCCAGTACTTC. The chain links TRBV13 to TRBJ2-5; the match to TRBD2 covers 14 bases. The CDR3 sequence is 18 residues long. V lost 5 bases and J lost 6; bases outside the gene matches: 14. The germline V gene has CDR1 PRHDT and CDR2 FYEKMQ (reference sequence). The variable domain in full, with the rest retrieved from reference TRBV13 and TRBJ2-5, is AAGVIQSPRHLIKEKRETATLKCYPIPRHDTVYWYQQGPGQDPQFLISFYEKMQSDKGSIPDRFSAQQFSDYHSELNMSSLELGDSALYFCASSGGTSGSSPEKTQYFGPGTRLLVL.

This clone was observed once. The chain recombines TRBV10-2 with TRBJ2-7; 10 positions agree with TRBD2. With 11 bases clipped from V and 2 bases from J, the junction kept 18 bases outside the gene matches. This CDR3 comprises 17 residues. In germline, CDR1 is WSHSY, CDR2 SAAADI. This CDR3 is CAGDHLLAGVWTYEQYF. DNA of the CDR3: TGCGCCGGTGACCACCTTCTAGCGGGAGTTTGGACCTACGAGCAGTACTTC.

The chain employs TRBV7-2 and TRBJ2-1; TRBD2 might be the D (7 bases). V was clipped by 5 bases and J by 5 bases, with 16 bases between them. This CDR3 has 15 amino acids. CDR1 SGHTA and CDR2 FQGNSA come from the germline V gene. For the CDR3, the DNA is TGTGCCAGCAGCCTCCTAGGGGGGGCCCACAATGAGCAGTTCTTC. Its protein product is CASSLLGGAHNEQFF.

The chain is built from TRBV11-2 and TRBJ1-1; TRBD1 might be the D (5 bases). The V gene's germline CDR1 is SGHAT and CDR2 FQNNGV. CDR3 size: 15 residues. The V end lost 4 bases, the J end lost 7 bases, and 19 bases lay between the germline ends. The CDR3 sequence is CASSSLRGARGEAFF. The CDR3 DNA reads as TGTGCCAGCAGCTCATTGCGAGGGGCGCGGGGTGAAGCTTTCTTT.

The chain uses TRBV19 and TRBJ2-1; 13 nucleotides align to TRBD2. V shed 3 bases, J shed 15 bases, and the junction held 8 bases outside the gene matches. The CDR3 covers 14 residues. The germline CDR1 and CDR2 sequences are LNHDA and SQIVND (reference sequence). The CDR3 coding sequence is TGTGCCAGTAGTATGGGACTAGCGGGATCTAAGCTGTTCTTC. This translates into CASSMGLAGSKLFF.

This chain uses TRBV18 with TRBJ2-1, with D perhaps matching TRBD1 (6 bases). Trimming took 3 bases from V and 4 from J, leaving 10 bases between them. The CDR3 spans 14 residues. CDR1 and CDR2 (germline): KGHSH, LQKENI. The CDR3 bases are TGTGCCAGCTCACCGAGTAGGGGGTACAATGAGCAGTTCTTC. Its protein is CASSPSRGYNEQFF.

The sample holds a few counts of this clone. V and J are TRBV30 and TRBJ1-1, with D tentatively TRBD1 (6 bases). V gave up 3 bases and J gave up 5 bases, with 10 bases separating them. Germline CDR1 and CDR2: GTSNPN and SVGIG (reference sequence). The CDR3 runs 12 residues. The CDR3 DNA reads TGTGCCTGGAGACAGGGTGGGACTGAAGCTTTCTTT. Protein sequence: CAWRQGGTEAFF.

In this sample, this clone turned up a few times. CDR3 loop: CASSQGGVQETQYF. The CDR3 DNA reads TGTGCCAGCAGCCAAGGGGGGGTACAAGAGACCCAGTACTTC. The chain links TRBV4-2 to TRBJ2-5, with D perhaps TRBD2 (6 bases). Per the germline V gene, CDR1 is LGHNA and CDR2 is YNFKEQ. The CDR3 contains 14 residues. Trimming shortened V by 1 base and J by 2 bases, and 8 bases separated the two germline ends.

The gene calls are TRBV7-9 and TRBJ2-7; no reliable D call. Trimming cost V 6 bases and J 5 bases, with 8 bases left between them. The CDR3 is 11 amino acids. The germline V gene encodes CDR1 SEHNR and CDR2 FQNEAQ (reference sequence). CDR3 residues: CASSLGDEQYF. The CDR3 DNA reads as TGTGCCAGCAGTTTGGGCGACGAGCAGTACTTC.

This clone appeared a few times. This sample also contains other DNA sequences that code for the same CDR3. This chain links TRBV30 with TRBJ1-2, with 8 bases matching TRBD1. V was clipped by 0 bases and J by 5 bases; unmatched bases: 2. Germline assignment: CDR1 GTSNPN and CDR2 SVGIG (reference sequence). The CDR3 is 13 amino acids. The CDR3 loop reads CAWSVQGAYGYTF. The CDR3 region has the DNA TGTGCCTGGAGTGTCCAGGGGGCATATGGCTACACCTTC.

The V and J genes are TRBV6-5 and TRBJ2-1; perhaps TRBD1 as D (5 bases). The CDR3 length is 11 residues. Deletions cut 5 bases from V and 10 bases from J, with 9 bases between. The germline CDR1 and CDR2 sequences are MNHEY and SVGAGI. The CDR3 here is CASSPGNEQFF. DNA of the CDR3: TGTGCCAGCAGTCCAGGGAACGAGCAGTTCTTC.

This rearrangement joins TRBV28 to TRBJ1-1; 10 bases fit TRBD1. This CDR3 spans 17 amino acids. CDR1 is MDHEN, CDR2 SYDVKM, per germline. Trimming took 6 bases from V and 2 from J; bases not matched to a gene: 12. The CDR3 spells CASRPQTGGEVNTEAFF. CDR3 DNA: TGTGCCAGCAGGCCTCAGACAGGGGGCGAGGTCAACACTGAAGCTTTCTTT.

This chain's CDR3 is CASSLALRRGGDTEAFF. Written as DNA, the CDR3 is TGTGCCAGCAGCTTGGCTCTAAGGAGGGGAGGGGACACTGAAGCTTTCTTT. The chain links TRBV5-8 to TRBJ1-1; TRBD1 might be the D (5 bases). Trimming removed 0 bases at V and 3 bases at J, with 18 bases between. The germline V gene has CDR1 SGHTS and CDR2 YDEGEE. CDR3 length: 17 residues. Drawing the rest from reference TRBV5-8 and TRBJ1-1, the complete variable domain is EAGVTQSPTHLIKTRGQQATLRCSPISGHTSVYWYQQALGLGLQFLLWYDEGEERNRGNFPPRFSGRQFPNYSSELNVNALELEDSALYLCASSLALRRGGDTEAFFGQGTRLTVV.

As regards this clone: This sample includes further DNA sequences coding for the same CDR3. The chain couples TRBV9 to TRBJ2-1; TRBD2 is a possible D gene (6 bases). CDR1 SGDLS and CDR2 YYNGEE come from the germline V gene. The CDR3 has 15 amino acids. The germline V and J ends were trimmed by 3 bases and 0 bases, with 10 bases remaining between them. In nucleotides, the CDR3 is TGTGCCAGCAGCGCCCGGGACTCCTCCTACAATGAGCAGTTCTTC. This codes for CASSARDSSYNEQFF.

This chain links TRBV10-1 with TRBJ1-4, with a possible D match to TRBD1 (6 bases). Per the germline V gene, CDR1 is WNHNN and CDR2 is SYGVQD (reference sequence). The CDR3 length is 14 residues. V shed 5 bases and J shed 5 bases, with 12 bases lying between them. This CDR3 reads CASSSQGPNEKLFF. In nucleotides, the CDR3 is TGCGCCAGCAGTTCACAGGGACCAAATGAAAAACTGTTTTTT.

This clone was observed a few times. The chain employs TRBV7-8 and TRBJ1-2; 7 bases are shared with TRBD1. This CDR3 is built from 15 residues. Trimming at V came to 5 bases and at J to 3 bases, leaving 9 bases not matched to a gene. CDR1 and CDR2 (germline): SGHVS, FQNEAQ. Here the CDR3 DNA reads TGTGCCAGCAGCCCCACGACAGGGAGTGACTATGGCTACACCTTC. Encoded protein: CASSPTTGSDYGYTF.

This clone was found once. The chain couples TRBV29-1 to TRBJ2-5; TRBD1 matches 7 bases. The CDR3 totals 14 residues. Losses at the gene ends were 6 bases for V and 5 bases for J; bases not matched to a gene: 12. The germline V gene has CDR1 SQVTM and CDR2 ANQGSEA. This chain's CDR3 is CSVRGQDARETQYF. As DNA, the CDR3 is TGCAGCGTCCGAGGACAGGACGCTCGGGAGACCCAGTACTTC.

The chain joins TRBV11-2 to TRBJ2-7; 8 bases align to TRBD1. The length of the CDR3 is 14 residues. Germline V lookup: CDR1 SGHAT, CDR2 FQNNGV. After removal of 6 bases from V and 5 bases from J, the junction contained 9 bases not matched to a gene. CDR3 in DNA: TGTGCCAGCAGTACCAGGACAGGGAGGAACGAGCAGTACTTC. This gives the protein CASSTRTGRNEQYF.